The rows below give T cell receptor beta chains drawn from one sample of a study of vaccination effects on CD4 cells after COVID-19. Antigens of these TCRs are unknown. Some clones are missing from TCRdb's copy, which holds only in-frame ones; the method was immunoSEQ multiplex PCR. This sample has 25,000 to 40,000 clones, with roughly 67% found just once. The sequencing used CD4+ T cells from PBMCs cultured with SARS-CoV-2 spike peptides, collected after COVID-19 vaccination. The origin of the receptors is a human donor who received a COVID-19 vaccine. CDR3s include the opening cysteine and the closing phenylalanine or tryptophan. Each record gives: J gene, D gene, clone size, V gene, CDR3 protein, CDR3 DNA. The D gene is left open where the match is weak. Only some rows state a clone size, as once, few, many or a class for expanded clones.

TRBJ1-2,NA,once,TRBV9,CASSVVGNYGYTF,TGTGCCAGCAGCGTAGTGGGCAACTATGGCTACACCTTC
TRBJ2-1,TRBD1,NA,TRBV5-5,CASTLGTGGRNEQFF,TGTGCCAGCACCTTGGGGACAGGGGGCAGGAATGAGCAGTTCTTC
TRBJ2-5,TRBD2,NA,TRBV11-2,CASSPLAGEGETQYF,TGTGCCAGCAGCCCCCTAGCGGGAGAGGGAGAGACCCAGTACTTC
TRBJ1-1,NA,once,TRBV6-5,CASSRRQLSEAFF,TGTGCCAGCAGTCGGCGACAGTTATCTGAAGCTTTCTTT
TRBJ2-7,NA,NA,TRBV27,CASSLRQGRTYEQYF,TGTGCCAGCAGTTTACGGCAGGGTAGGACTTACGAGCAGTACTTC
TRBJ1-5,NA,few,TRBV19,CASSIVEGRQPQHF,TGTGCCAGTAGTATAGTGGAGGGTCGGCAGCCCCAGCATTTT
TRBJ2-4,TRBD2,NA,TRBV5-4,CASSLSGGGVNIQYF,TGTGCCAGCAGCTTATCGGGGGGGGGCGTAAACATTCAGTACTTC
TRBJ1-2,TRBD1,NA,TRBV5-1,CASRPGTGNYYGYTF,TGCGCCAGCAGACCCGGGACAGGAAATTACTATGGCTACACCTTC
TRBJ2-3,NA,NA,TRBV7-9,CASSFPRPVHTQYF,TGTGCCAGCAGCTTCCCTCGCCCAGTCCATACGCAGTATTTT
TRBJ2-3,TRBD2,NA,TRBV10-1,CASSGASGPNTDTQYF,TGCGCCAGCAGTGGAGCTAGCGGGCCGAACACAGATACGCAGTATTTT
TRBJ2-2,NA,NA,TRBV24-1,CATSASSTGELFF,TGTGCCACCAGTGCGTCTAGCACCGGGGAGCTGTTTTTT
TRBJ2-2,NA,NA,TRBV2,CASDEGVGGGELFF,TGTGCCAGCGACGAGGGTGTCGGTGGCGGGGAGCTGTTTTTT
TRBJ1-3,TRBD1,NA,TRBV5-8,CASSLGDRSNTIYF,TGTGCCAGCAGCTTGGGGGACAGGTCAAACACCATATATTTT
TRBJ1-4,NA,NA,TRBV7-2,CASSGRGREKLFF,TGTGCCAGCAGCGGCAGGGGTCGGGAAAAACTGTTTTTT
TRBJ2-7,TRBD1,NA,TRBV10-1,CASSESLQAWGRTGVYEQYF,TGCGCCAGCAGTGAGTCGCTTCAAGCTTGGGGCCGGACAGGGGTCTACGAGCAGTACTTC
TRBJ2-7,NA,once,TRBV6-5,CASSGYYEQYF,TGTGCCAGCAGCGGGTACTACGAGCAGTACTTC
TRBJ2-1,TRBD1,NA,TRBV30,CAWSRGIYNEQFF,TGTGCCTGGAGCAGGGGGATCTACAATGAGCAGTTCTTC
TRBJ2-4,NA,NA,TRBV6-5,CASSYGGPPGDIQYF,TGTGCCAGCAGTTATGGAGGCCCCCCAGGGGACATTCAGTACTTC
TRBJ2-5,NA,NA,TRBV7-9,CASSFSRGETQYF,TGTGCCAGCAGCTTCTCCAGGGGAGAGACCCAGTACTTC
TRBJ2-7,TRBD2,NA,TRBV14,CASSPRLAGGREQYF,TGTGCCAGCAGCCCGAGACTAGCGGGAGGACGCGAGCAGTACTTC
TRBJ1-3,NA,NA,TRBV18,CASSPTERENTIYF,TGTGCCAGCTCACCCACCGAGAGGGAAAACACCATATATTTT
TRBJ2-1,NA,many,TRBV7-2,CASSLQVGEQFF,TGTGCCAGCAGCCTCCAAGTCGGCGAGCAGTTCTTC
TRBJ2-2,NA,NA,TRBV11-2,CASRLGGLGALFF,TGTGCCAGCAGACTGGGGGGTCTCGGGGCCCTGTTTTTT
TRBJ2-1,NA,few,TRBV11-3,CASSLAEGNEQFF,TGTGCCAGCAGCTTAGCAGAAGGCAATGAGCAGTTCTTC
TRBJ1-5,TRBD1,NA,TRBV5-1,CASSLGQGHQPQHF,TGCGCCAGCAGCTTGGGACAGGGGCATCAGCCCCAGCATTTT
TRBJ1-3,NA,NA,TRBV2,CASSEGVIATGNTIYF,TGTGCCAGCAGTGAGGGGGTCATCGCAACTGGAAACACCATATATTTT
TRBJ1-4,NA,medium-sized,TRBV6-5,CASSETATTNEKLFF,TGTGCCAGCTCAGAGACAGCTACAACTAATGAAAAACTGTTTTTT
TRBJ2-4,NA,NA,TRBV11-2,CASSPRQGSVAKNIQYF,TGTGCCAGCAGCCCCCGGCAGGGAAGTGTAGCCAAAAACATTCAGTACTTC
TRBJ1-4,TRBD1,once,TRBV24-1,CATSDWTGKLFF,TGTGCCACCAGTGACTGGACAGGGAAACTGTTTTTT
TRBJ1-4,NA,NA,TRBV16,CASSYDGGTNEKLFF,TGTGCCAGCAGCTACGATGGGGGGACTAATGAAAAACTGTTTTTT
TRBJ1-2,TRBD1,once,TRBV19,CASSIDGGTVLDYGYTF,TGTGCCAGTAGTATAGATGGTGGGACAGTTCTTGACTATGGCTACACCTTC
TRBJ2-5,NA,NA,TRBV5-6,CASSLTGIQETQYF,TGTGCCAGCAGCTTGACGGGAATCCAAGAGACCCAGTACTTC
TRBJ1-5,NA,NA,TRBV7-2,CASSLPGYQPQHF,TGTGCCAGCAGCCTTCCAGGGTATCAGCCCCAGCATTTT
TRBJ2-1,NA,once,TRBV12-5,CASGFRKPVNEQFF,TGTGCTAGTGGTTTTAGGAAGCCTGTCAATGAGCAGTTCTTC
TRBJ2-5,TRBD2,NA,TRBV6-5,CASSYREDQETQYF,TGTGCCAGCAGTTACCGGGAGGATCAAGAGACCCAGTACTTC
TRBJ2-3,TRBD2,NA,TRBV2,CASRTSGRAGADTQYF,TGTGCCAGCAGGACTAGCGGGAGGGCCGGTGCAGATACGCAGTATTTT
TRBJ2-7,TRBD2,few,TRBV4-1,CASSQGLREVKQYF,TGCGCCAGCAGCCAAGGCCTGCGGGAGGTAAAGCAGTACTTC
TRBJ2-1,NA,NA,TRBV5-1,CATRLLGGPRVEQFF,TGCGCCACCAGGCTTCTGGGGGGGCCCAGGGTTGAGCAGTTCTTC
TRBJ2-5,NA,NA,TRBV10-3,CAISESTLLEGPQNAQYF,TGTGCCATCAGTGAGTCGACTCTACTAGAGGGGCCTCAAAACGCCCAGTACTTC